These T cell receptor beta chains were read from a single sample in a study of blood T cell repertoires in COVID-19. The repertoire was sequenced with immunoSEQ multiplex PCR; TCRdb's copy has only in-frame clones and lacks some. The table has around 220,000 clones, around 87% seen once. Sequencing was done on a sample of PBMCs or T cells enriched from blood (not recorded which). The receptor set was obtained from a man aged 25-40 years who had been exposed to COVID-19. Both conserved end residues are trimmed from each CDR3. The D gene is left open where the match is weak.

J gene,V gene,D gene,CDR3 protein
TRBJ1-1,TRBV6-1,TRBD1,ASSEVGQGGTEAF
TRBJ2-7,TRBV7-2,.,ASSVRSMVEAEQY
TRBJ2-3,TRBV20-1,TRBD2,SASAVTSGTDTQY
TRBJ1-1,TRBV5-4,TRBD1,ASSSGTGGRMNTEAF
TRBJ1-5,TRBV19,.,ASSMAGADQPQH
TRBJ2-1,TRBV5-4,TRBD1,ASRAGTGNYNEQF
TRBJ2-7,TRBV7-2,.,ASSLGLGGRFLYEQY
TRBJ1-1,TRBV19,TRBD1,ASSIQGARNTEAF
TRBJ2-3,TRBV5-3,.,ARSLRVSAGSTDTQY
TRBJ1-3,TRBV2,.,ASSVTARSGNTIY
TRBJ1-1,TRBV15,TRBD1,ATSRTQGSDTEAF
TRBJ1-2,TRBV27,TRBD1,ASSFARRGHGYT
TRBJ1-1,TRBV7-2,.,ASKRTDGNTEAF
TRBJ1-3,TRBV19,.,ASSILQAGSGNTIY
TRBJ2-5,TRBV11-2,.,ASSLVVLAGTRRETQY
TRBJ2-7,TRBV20-1,.,SARVSYEQY
TRBJ2-5,TRBV19,.,ASSIGPGQTETQY
TRBJ2-1,TRBV11-2,.,ASSQPKGAEQF
TRBJ2-1,TRBV3-1/TRBV3-2,TRBD2,ASSLAGGRANEQF
TRBJ2-7,TRBV10-1,.,ASRKSLFPGGRPFPYEQY
TRBJ2-5,TRBV6-1,.,ASSEEIWGGRGITQY
TRBJ2-7,TRBV5-4,.,ASSLGDIPYEQY
TRBJ1-1,TRBV19,.,ASSVFLNTEAF
TRBJ1-6,TRBV27,.,ASSPLLTGESSYNSPLH
TRBJ1-1,TRBV6-6,.,ASSYGGSNTEAF
TRBJ1-2,TRBV25-1,TRBD1,ASSVTGLGGGYT